This T cell receptor beta chain was sequenced during a study of blood T cells in healthy people across ages. Trimming shortened V by 3 bases and J by 5 bases, and 11 bases separated the two germline ends. The length of the CDR3 is 14 residues. Germline lookup yields CDR1 LGHNA and CDR2 YSLEER. A second PCR of roughly 7 to 11 cycles used a sample-barcoded 5' primer and a J-beta primer mix. Using its own MiXCR run on the 5' RACE reads, TCRdb lists one record per CDR3 protein. The data hold around 820,000 distinct CDR3 sequences, with 25% observed a single time. About 9.6 milliliters of peripheral blood were drawn from each donor into EDTA-treated tubes. These data were also reused for a study on T cells of mothers and their children.

The chain employs TRBV4-3 and TRBJ2-4; D is possibly TRBD1 (6 bases). The sequenced sample was blood. The receptor's source is a boy between 10 and 17 years old in good health. The CDR3 protein is CASSQGDTQNIQYF. CDR3 nucleotide sequence: TGCGCCAGCAGCCAGGGGGACACCCAAAACATTCAGTACTTC.